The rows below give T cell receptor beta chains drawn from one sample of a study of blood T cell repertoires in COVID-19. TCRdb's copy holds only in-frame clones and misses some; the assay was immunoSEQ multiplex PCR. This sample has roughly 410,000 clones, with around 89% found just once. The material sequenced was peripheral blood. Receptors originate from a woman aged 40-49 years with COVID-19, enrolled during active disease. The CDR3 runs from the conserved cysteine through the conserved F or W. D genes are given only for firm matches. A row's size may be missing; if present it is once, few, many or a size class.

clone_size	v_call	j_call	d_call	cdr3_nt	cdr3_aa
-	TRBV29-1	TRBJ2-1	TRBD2	TGCAGCGTTCGGCTAGCGGGAGACTTTGAGCAGTTCTTC	CSVRLAGDFEQFF
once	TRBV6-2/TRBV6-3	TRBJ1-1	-	TGTGCCAGCAGTTACGCGGGGGCGAACACTGAAGCTTTCTTT	CASSYAGANTEAFF
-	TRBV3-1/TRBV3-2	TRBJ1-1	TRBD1	TGTGCCAGCAGCCATTTCGGGACAGCCCTGAACACTGAAGCTTTCTTT	CASSHFGTALNTEAFF
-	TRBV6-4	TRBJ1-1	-	TGTGCCAGCTACAGGGTGGAGAACACTGAAGCTTTCTTT	CASYRVENTEAFF
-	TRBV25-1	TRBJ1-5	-	TGTGCCAGCAGTGAACCCGAGGCGAATAGCAATCAGCCCCAGCATTTT	CASSEPEANSNQPQHF
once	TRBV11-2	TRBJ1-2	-	TGTGCCAGCAGCTTAGATCAGGGGCTGAATGGCTACACCTTC	CASSLDQGLNGYTF
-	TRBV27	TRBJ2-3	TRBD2	TGTGCCAGCAACCCTAGCGGGAGTGGACTGGGCACAGATACGCAGTATTTT	CASNPSGSGLGTDTQYF
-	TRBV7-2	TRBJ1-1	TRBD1	TGTGCCAGCAGCCAACAGGGGGCGGGGAACACTGAAGCTTTCTTT	CASSQQGAGNTEAFF
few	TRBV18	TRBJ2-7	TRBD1	TGTGCCAGCTCACCACAAGCAGGGGGCGCCGAGCAGTACTTC	CASSPQAGGAEQYF
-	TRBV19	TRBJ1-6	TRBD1	TGTGCCAGTAGTATCACCCGGACAGGGTTAAATTCACCCCTCCACTTT	CASSITRTGLNSPLHF
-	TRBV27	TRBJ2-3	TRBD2	TGTGCCAGCAGACGGACTAGCGGGGGCCTCACAGATACGCAGTATTTT	CASRRTSGGLTDTQYF
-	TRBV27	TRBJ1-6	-	TGTGCCAGCAGTTCGGGGGGGAATTCACCCCTCCACTTT	CASSSGGNSPLHF
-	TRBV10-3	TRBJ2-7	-	TGTGCCATCAGGGTACAACAGGGACCCTCGGGGCACGAGCAGTACTTC	CAIRVQQGPSGHEQYF
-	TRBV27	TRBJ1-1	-	TGTGCCAGCAACCCCGGAAGGGGCTCAAACACTGAAGCTTTCTTT	CASNPGRGSNTEAFF
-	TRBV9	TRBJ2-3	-	TGTGCCAGCAGCCGGGAGCACACAGATACGCAGTATTTT	CASSREHTDTQYF
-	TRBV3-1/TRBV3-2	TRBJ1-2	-	TGTGCCAGCAGCCGTCGGAGGGACTACACCTTC	CASSRRRDYTF
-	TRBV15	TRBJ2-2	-	TGTGCCACCAGCAGAGATCGCAGGGGAACCGGGGAGCTGTTTTTT	CATSRDRRGTGELFF
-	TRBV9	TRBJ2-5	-	TGTGCCAGCAGCGTAGCTCTAGAGACCCCACAAGAGACCCAGTACTTC	CASSVALETPQETQYF
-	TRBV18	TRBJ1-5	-	TGTGCCAGCTCATCCGTCGGGGAAGGGAGCAATCAGCCCCAGCATTTT	CASSSVGEGSNQPQHF
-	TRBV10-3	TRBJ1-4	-	TGTGCCATCAGCTCCGGACAGCGTGCAACTAATGAAAAACTGTTTTTT	CAISSGQRATNEKLFF
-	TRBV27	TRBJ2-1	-	TGTGCCAGCAAGACAGAAAGCCGTACCTACAATGAGCAGTTCTTC	CASKTESRTYNEQFF
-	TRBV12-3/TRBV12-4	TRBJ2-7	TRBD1	TGTGCCAGCAGTCTTGACAGGGTCAGCGAGCAGTACTTC	CASSLDRVSEQYF
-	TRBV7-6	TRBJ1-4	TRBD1	TGTGCCAGCAGCCCCTCGACAGGGGGGAATGAAAAACTGTTTTTT	CASSPSTGGNEKLFF
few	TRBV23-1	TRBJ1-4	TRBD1	TGCGCCAGCAGTCAATCCTCGGGACAGGGGGCGCGGGGGGGAGAAAAACTGTTTTTT	CASSQSSGQGARGGEKLFF
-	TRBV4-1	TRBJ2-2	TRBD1	TGCGCCAGCAGCCCGACCGGACAGGCGAACACCGGGGAGCTGTTTTTT	CASSPTGQANTGELFF
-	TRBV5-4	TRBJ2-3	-	TGTGCCAGCAGCTTATCGGGGATCGGCACAGATACGCAGTATTTT	CASSLSGIGTDTQYF
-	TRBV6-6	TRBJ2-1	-	TGTGCCAGCAGTTACCCGCCGAGTCACAATGAGCAGTTCTTC	CASSYPPSHNEQFF
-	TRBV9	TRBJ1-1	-	TGTGCCAGCAGCGTTAAGAGGCAGACTGAAGCTTTCTTT	CASSVKRQTEAFF
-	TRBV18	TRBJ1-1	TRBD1	TGTGCCAGCTCACCAGACAGGGTGGGGTTACGTACTGAAGCTTTCTTT	CASSPDRVGLRTEAFF
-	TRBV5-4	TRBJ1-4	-	TGTGCCAGCAGCTTCGGGGGGTATGAAAAACTGTTTTTT	CASSFGGYEKLFF
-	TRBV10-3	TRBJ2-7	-	TGTGCCATCAGCGCAGGTAGCGAGCAGTACTTC	CAISAGSEQYF
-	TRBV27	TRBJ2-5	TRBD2	TGTGCCAGCAGAGTAGCGGGGGCCCAAGAGACCCAGTACTTC	CASRVAGAQETQYF
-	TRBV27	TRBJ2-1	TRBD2	TGTGCCAGCAGTCGCAAACCCCCACTAGCGGGAGCTTGGGTTGAGCAGTTCTTC	CASSRKPPLAGAWVEQFF
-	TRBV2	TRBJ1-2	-	TGTGCCAGCGGACAGAACTCCTATGGTGCCTACACCTTC	CASGQNSYGAYTF
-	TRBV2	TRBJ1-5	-	TGTGCCAGCAGTGAGACGGGGGAGGACCAGCCCCAGCATTTT	CASSETGEDQPQHF
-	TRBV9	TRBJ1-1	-	TGTGCCAGCAGCGTAGACGGGATGCTCACTGAAGCTTTCTTT	CASSVDGMLTEAFF
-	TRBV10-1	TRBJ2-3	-	TGCGCCAGCAGTGGCGGGGGCAACGGCACAGATACGCAGTATTTT	CASSGGGNGTDTQYF
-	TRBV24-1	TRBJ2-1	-	TGTGCCACCAGTGACCCCACTAGCACTGGTTCCAATGAGCAGTTCTTC	CATSDPTSTGSNEQFF
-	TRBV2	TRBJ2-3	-	TGTGCCAGCAACAGGGTCACGACAGATACGCAGTATTTT	CASNRVTTDTQYF
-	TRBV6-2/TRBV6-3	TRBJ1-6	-	TGTGCCAGCAGTTACAGGTGGGCGGGAGCCAATTCACCCCTCCACTTT	CASSYRWAGANSPLHF
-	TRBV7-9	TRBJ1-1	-	TGTGCCAGCAGCTTAGAAGCCCTAAAACCAGAAGCTTTCTTT	CASSLEALKPEAFF